This TCR beta chain was documented in a study of shared clonotypes between healthy human individuals. Study details: CD4 naive and memory got three plates each, CD8 naive two, CD8 memory one.

Sequencing used immunoSEQ multiplex PCR; TCRdb keeps in-frame clones, though not all of them. This sample carries millions of clones, over 85% of them seen once, and the ten largest clones take about 0.13%. The study separated CD4+ cells into CD45RA+ naive and CD45RA-negative memory subsets. In its sample, this clone was seen once. The sequenced material came from naive CD4+ T cells sorted from blood. Regarding subset: CD45RA+ positively selected. This receptor was obtained from a man aged 18 to 29 in good health.

The CDR3 sequence is CASSLASNSRFKNTGELFF. The CDR3 DNA is TGTGCCAGCAGCTTAGCCTCAAACTCCAGGTTCAAGAACACCGGGGAGCTGTTTTTT. This chain connects TRBV7-9 to TRBJ2-2; D is unresolved. The CDR3 is 19 amino acids. Trimming cost V 0 bases and J 1 base, with 18 bases left between them. The germline CDR1 and CDR2 sequences are SEHNR and FQNEAQ (reference sequence).